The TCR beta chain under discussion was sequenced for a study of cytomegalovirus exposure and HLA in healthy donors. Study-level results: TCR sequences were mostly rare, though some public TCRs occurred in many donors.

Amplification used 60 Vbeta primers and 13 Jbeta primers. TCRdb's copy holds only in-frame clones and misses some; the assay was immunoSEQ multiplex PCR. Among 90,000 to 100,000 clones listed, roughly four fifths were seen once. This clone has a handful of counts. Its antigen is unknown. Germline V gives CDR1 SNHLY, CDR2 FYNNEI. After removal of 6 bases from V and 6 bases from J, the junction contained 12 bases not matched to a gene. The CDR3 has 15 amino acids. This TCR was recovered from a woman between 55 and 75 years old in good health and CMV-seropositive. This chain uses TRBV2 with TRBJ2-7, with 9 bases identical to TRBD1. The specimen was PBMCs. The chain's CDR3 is CASRSQGQGFGEQYF. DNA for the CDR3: TGTGCCAGCAGGAGTCAAGGACAGGGGTTTGGCGAGCAGTACTTC.